This T cell receptor (beta chain) was obtained from a study of control samples from healthy donors and cancer patients. Measured with immunoSEQ multiplex PCR; TCRdb has only the in-frame clones, and not every one. The repertoire holds about 190,000 clones, 91% seen once, with 1.8% in the top ten. CDR3 size: 14 residues. The germline V gene has CDR1 SEHNR and CDR2 FQNEAQ (reference sequence). V lost 6 bases and J lost 0, with 6 bases in between. Sequencing was performed on blood. The gene calls are TRBV7-9 and TRBJ2-6; D uncertain. The source is a man under 40 in good health. CDR3 loop: CASRRASGANVLTF. The CDR3 bases are TGTGCCAGCAGACGGGCCTCTGGGGCCAACGTCCTGACTTTC.